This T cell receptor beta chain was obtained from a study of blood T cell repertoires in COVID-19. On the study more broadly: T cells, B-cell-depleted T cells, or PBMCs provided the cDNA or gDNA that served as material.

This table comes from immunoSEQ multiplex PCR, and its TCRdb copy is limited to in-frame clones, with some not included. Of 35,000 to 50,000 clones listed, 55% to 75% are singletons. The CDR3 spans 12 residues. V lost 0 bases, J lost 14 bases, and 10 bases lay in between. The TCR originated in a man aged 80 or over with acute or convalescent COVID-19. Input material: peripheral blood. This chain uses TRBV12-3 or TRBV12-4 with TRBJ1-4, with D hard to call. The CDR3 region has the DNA TGTGCCAGCAGTTTAGCCCCCTACCCCCTGTTTTTT. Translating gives CASSLAPYPLFF.